The 2 T cell receptor beta chains below were found in one sample sequenced in a study of memory CD4+ T cells and cytomegalovirus serostatus. Some clones are missing from TCRdb's copy, which holds only in-frame ones; the method was immunoSEQ multiplex PCR. This sample yields around 88,000 clones, of which roughly 80% are seen a single time; less than 4% belongs to the top ten. Single viable CD3+CD4+CD8-CD45RO+ cells were sorted as the memory CD4+ T cells. Material: memory CD4+ T cells from blood. The receptors derive from an adult in good health and CMV-seropositive.

In DNA, the CDR3 is TGTGCCAGCAGCGAACAGGCTAGCAATCAGCCCCAGCATTTT. Its protein product is CASSEQASNQPQHF. The chain joins TRBV7-2 to TRBJ1-5, with a tentative D call TRBD1 (5 bases). The germline CDR1 and CDR2 sequences are SGHTA and FQGNSA. The CDR3 is 14 amino acids. Trimming removed 5 bases from V and 0 bases from J, with 8 bases in between.

The chain links TRBV28 to TRBJ2-7, with TRBD2 identical over 8 bases. This CDR3 is built from 17 residues. The V gene end was trimmed by 6 bases and the J gene end by 4 bases; junction bases not matched to a gene: 17. CDR1 and CDR2 (germline): MDHEN, SYDVKM. CDR3 bases: TGTGCCAGCAGCCCAGGTGCTGTGACTAGCGTCAGTTACGAGCAGTACTTC. It yields the protein CASSPGAVTSVSYEQYF.